This TCR beta chain was captured in a study of T-cell memory formation after mild COVID-19. Study-wide results and limits: Day 37-peaking second-wave clones had unconfirmed SARS-CoV-2 specificity. Clones that contracted from day 15 to 85 were balanced CD4/CD8, while later expanders leaned CD4+. Some clones that responded turned up in pre-infection memory, which suggests that cross-reactive memory joined in.

The authors produced TCR alpha and TCR beta cDNA libraries with sample barcodes and UMIs by 5'RACE using constant-segment primers. TCRdb used MiXCR to reprocess the 5' RACE reads, holding one entry per CDR3 protein. Of under 450,000 distinct CDR3 sequences listed, 20% were seen once; the top ten hold 20% to 25%. As concerns this clonotype: Antigen unknown.

Germline V gene data show CDR1 as MDHEN and CDR2 as SYDVKM. There are 12 residues in the CDR3. V lost 5 bases and J 4 bases, leaving 7 bases between the germline ends. The chain combines TRBV28 with TRBJ2-3; D gene ambiguous. Sequencing was done on a sample of PBMCs or a T cell subset sorted from them (not recorded which). This receptor was identified in a man younger than 35 who had mild COVID-19 (a few samples of this study predate the infection). Cell type and time point are not known. Here the CDR3 DNA reads TGTGCCAGCAGTAAATTATCAGATACGCAGTATTTT. The encoded protein is CASSKLSDTQYF.